The clone carrying this T cell receptor (beta chain) was seen a handful of times. Germline V CDR1 and CDR2: SGHNT, YYREEE (reference sequence). The CDR3 covers 16 residues. Trimming cost V 2 bases and J 0 bases, with 13 bases left between them. The data were taken from a study of beta chain features in type 1 diabetes. Sequencing targeted expressed TCRB transcripts, as all isolated RNA had been reverse transcribed. Using immunoSEQ multiplex PCR, the repertoire was profiled, and TCRdb retains in-frame clones only, with some absent. The sample records around 430,000 clones, around 30% being singletons. This sequence originates from a man aged 18-30 years in good health. The chain is built from TRBV5-4 and TRBJ2-3; D is unresolved. The sample taken for sequencing was naive CD4+ T cells from blood. DNA of the CDR3: TGTGCCAGCAGCTTTGGAAAGTCCTCTAGCACAGATACGCAGTATTTT. It translates to CASSFGKSSSTDTQYF.